A single sample gave rise to the 24 T cell receptor beta chains below, sequenced in a study of shared clonotypes between healthy human individuals. The data were produced by immunoSEQ multiplex PCR, yet TCRdb's version contains in-frame clones alone and is incomplete. This table has approximately 2.1 million clones, 85% to 95% appearing once. Sequenced input: naive CD4+ T cells from PBMCs. Subset reported: CD45RA+ positively selected. The receptors here all came from a man aged 18 to 30 in good health. Some clones in this sample may be carry-over from other donors' samples.

In the case of this clone: This sample includes further DNA sequences coding for the same CDR3. This chain links TRBV29-1 with TRBJ2-3; D could derive from TRBD1 or TRBD2 (5 bases each). Trimming shortened V by 4 bases and J by 2 bases, and 10 bases separated the two germline ends. The CDR3 extends over 13 amino acids. Germline V gene lookup returns CDR1 SQVTM and CDR2 ANQGSEA. This chain's CDR3 is CSVGGGLTDTQYF. The CDR3 coding sequence is TGCAGCGTTGGGGGCGGACTCACAGATACGCAGTATTTT.

The gene calls are TRBV5-1 and TRBJ2-5; 9 nucleotides agree with TRBD1. V dropped 4 bases and J dropped 5; count of bases not matched to a gene: 6. CDR3 length equals 14 residues. The germline V gene has CDR1 SGHRS and CDR2 YFSETQ. The CDR3 nucleotides read TGCGCCAGCAGCACCGGACAGGGGTACGAGACCCAGTACTTC. It encodes CASSTGQGYETQYF.

V and J are TRBV7-3 and TRBJ2-2; 8 nucleotides match TRBD1. V was clipped by 5 bases and J by 5 bases; unmatched bases: 10. The germline V gene encodes CDR1 SGHTA and CDR2 FQGTGA. The CDR3 spans 16 residues. The CDR3 bases are TGTGCCAGCAGCCTCAGGGGGCCGATTGGAACCGGGGAGCTGTTTTTT. Residues: CASSLRGPIGTGELFF.

This clone appeared once. The V call is TRBV30, the J call TRBJ1-5; 7 bases are a match to TRBD1. Germline V CDR1 and CDR2: GTSNPN, SVGIG (reference sequence). The CDR3 covers 15 residues. Trimming took 3 bases from V and 3 from J; bases not matched to a gene: 8. The CDR3 DNA is TGTGCCTGGAGCGTTGGGACAGTCGCCAATCAGCCCCAGCATTTT. This translates into CAWSVGTVANQPQHF.

The CDR3 protein is CASSEGAGAGYGYTF. The CDR3 DNA sequence: TGTGCCAGCAGTGAAGGCGCAGGGGCTGGCTATGGCTACACCTTC. The rearrangement links TRBV6-1 to TRBJ1-2; D might be TRBD1 (6 bases). Trimming removed 1 base from V and 4 bases from J, with 13 bases in between. This CDR3 is built from 15 residues. Germline values: CDR1 MNHNS, CDR2 SASEGT.

About this clone: The same CDR3 can be traced to other DNA sequences in this sample. J is TRBJ2-7 and V is TRBV18; no reliable D call. Germline values: CDR1 KGHSH, CDR2 LQKENI. The length of the CDR3 is 14 residues. V lost 0 bases to trimming and J lost 2 bases, with 8 bases between them. CDR3 sequence (DNA): TGTGCCAGCTCACCACCTTCTCGAGCCTACGAGCAGTACTTC. Residues: CASSPPSRAYEQYF.

Points on this clone: Other DNA sequences of this sample code for an identical CDR3. The chain combines TRBV28 with TRBJ1-2; TRBD1 agrees at 8 bases. The junction had 5 bases not matched to a gene; V was cut back by 6 bases and J by 5 bases. This CDR3 has 13 residues. CDR1 and CDR2 (germline): MDHEN, SYDVKM. The CDR3 loop reads CASSRTGLYGYTF. CDR3 in DNA: TGTGCCAGCAGCCGGACAGGGTTGTATGGCTACACCTTC.

The gene calls are TRBV7-7 and TRBJ2-5; TRBD2 is a possible D gene (6 bases). CDR1 and CDR2 (germline): SSHAT, FNYEAQ (reference sequence). V gave up 6 bases and J gave up 1 base, with 15 bases separating them. The CDR3 runs to 15 residues. CDR3 amino acids: CASSYSGGVQETQYF. DNA for the CDR3: TGTGCCAGCAGTTACTCCGGGGGAGTCCAAGAGACCCAGTACTTC. The full variable domain, with the rest looked up from reference TRBV7-7 and TRBJ2-5, is GAGVSQSPRYKVTKRGQDVTLRCDPISSHATLYWYQQALGQGPEFLTYFNYEAQPDKSGLPSDRFSAERPEGSISTLTIQRTEQRDSAMYRCASSYSGGVQETQYFGPGTRLLVL.

The chain links TRBV7-3 to TRBJ1-1; D is possibly TRBD1 (5 bases). Germline assignment: CDR1 SGHTA and CDR2 FQGTGA. The CDR3 sequence is 13 residues long. The ends were cut back, 5 bases at V and 4 bases at J, with 11 bases in the middle. CDR3 in amino acids: CASSPVGATEAFF. The CDR3, as DNA: TGTGCCAGCAGCCCGGTCGGGGCCACTGAAGCTTTCTTT.

The chain links TRBV7-9 to TRBJ1-1; no clear D gene. The germline V and J ends were trimmed by 0 bases and 3 bases, with 11 bases remaining between them. Looked up from germline, CDR1 is SEHNR and CDR2 is FQNEAQ (reference sequence). This CDR3 region has 15 residues. The CDR3 DNA reads TGTGCCAGCAGCTTAGCCGGGGAGGCTTACACTGAAGCTTTCTTT. It codes for CASSLAGEAYTEAFF.

This chain's CDR3 is CSVGGQETQYF. The CDR3 region has the DNA TGCAGCGTTGGGGGGCAGGAGACCCAGTACTTC. This chain links TRBV29-1 with TRBJ2-5, with D maybe TRBD1 (6 bases). Germline loops: CDR1 SQVTM, CDR2 ANQGSEA. With 4 bases removed from V and 5 bases from J, the gap between germline ends came to 8 bases. The CDR3 runs to 11 residues.

The chain recombines TRBV9 with TRBJ2-3; possibly TRBD2 for D (5 bases). The CDR3 is 15 residues long. CDR1 and CDR2 (germline): SGDLS, YYNGEE. V was shortened by 3 bases and J by 2 bases, with 13 bases between the two germline ends. CDR3 nucleotide sequence: TGTGCCAGCAGCGATCCACTAGTGCACACAGATACGCAGTATTTT. This gives the protein CASSDPLVHTDTQYF. Drawing the rest from reference TRBV9 and TRBJ2-3, the complete variable domain is DSGVTQTPKHLITATGQRVTLRCSPRSGDLSVYWYQQSLDQGLQFLIQYYNGEERAKGNILERFSAQQFPDLHSELNLSSLELGDSALYFCASSDPLVHTDTQYFGPGTRLTVL.

The rearrangement joins TRBV20-1 to TRBJ2-5, with TRBD2 matching 12 bases. V lost 7 bases to trimming and J lost 8 bases; unmatched junction nucleotides: 2. This CDR3 comprises 11 residues. Germline lookup yields CDR1 DFQATT and CDR2 SNEGSKA (reference sequence). CDR3 residues: CSGTSGETQYF. CDR3 in DNA: TGCAGTGGGACTAGCGGGGAAACCCAGTACTTC.

The rearrangement joins TRBV10-3 to TRBJ2-3; 9 bases map to TRBD2. The junction had 3 bases not matched to a gene; V was cut back by 7 bases and J by 1 base. The germline CDR1 and CDR2 sequences are ENHRY and SYGVKD. The CDR3 covers 14 residues. The CDR3 DNA is TGTGCCATCACGACTAGCGGTCGCACAGATACGCAGTATTTT. The encoded protein is CAITTSGRTDTQYF.

About this clone itself: This sample also contains other DNA sequences that code for the same CDR3. This chain connects TRBV28 to TRBJ2-7, with 8 nucleotides matching TRBD1. Germline V gene sequence: CDR1 MDHEN, CDR2 SYDVKM. V was clipped by 1 base and J by 7 bases; unmatched bases: 9. The CDR3 has 15 amino acids. CDR3 loop: CASSLLGQGAREQYF. In DNA form, the CDR3 reads TGTGCCAGCAGTTTATTGGGGCAGGGGGCGAGGGAGCAGTACTTC.

The chain couples TRBV15 to TRBJ2-3; 15 bases align to TRBD2. CDR3 length: 18 residues. J was trimmed by 0 bases and V by 5 bases; bases with no gene match: 6. Germline CDR1 LNHNV, CDR2 YYDKDF (reference sequence). The CDR3 bases are TGTGCCACCAGCCGCGGGACTAGCGGGGGGACTAGCACAGATACGCAGTATTTT. Its protein is CATSRGTSGGTSTDTQYF.

The count of this clone is one. The chain joins TRBV28 to TRBJ1-1, with D unclear. V lost 7 bases and J lost 1, with 16 bases in between. Germline V gene data show CDR1 as MDHEN and CDR2 as SYDVKM. This CDR3 has 15 amino acids. For the CDR3, the DNA is TGTGCCAGCATCCTATTCCGGGCTGGGAACACTGAAGCTTTCTTT. Translated: CASILFRAGNTEAFF.

The V call is TRBV2, the J call TRBJ1-1, with D possibly TRBD1 on 5 matching bases. The CDR3 totals 15 residues. From germline, CDR1 is SNHLY and CDR2 FYNNEI. The V and J ends lost 5 bases and 0 bases respectively, with 13 bases between them. The CDR3 spells CASSFGAALNTEAFF. The CDR3 DNA reads as TGTGCCAGCAGTTTCGGGGCCGCCCTGAACACTGAAGCTTTCTTT.

V and J are TRBV5-1 and TRBJ2-1; 9 nucleotides line up with TRBD2. This CDR3 is built from 17 residues. Germline CDR1 and CDR2: SGHRS and YFSETQ. Trimming took 0 bases from V and 6 from J; bases not matched to a gene: 10. In nucleotides, the CDR3 is TGCGCCAGCAGCTTGGCCGTATCCCGGACTAGCGTCAATGAGCAGTTCTTC. Translating gives CASSLAVSRTSVNEQFF. Combining the CDR3 with reference TRBV5-1 and TRBJ2-1 gives the whole variable domain KAGVTQTPRYLIKTRGQQVTLSCSPISGHRSVSWYQQTPGQGLQFLFEYFSETQRNKGNFPGRFSGRQFSNSRSEMNVSTLELGDSALYLCASSLAVSRTSVNEQFFGPGTRLTVL.

The chain links TRBV18 to TRBJ2-3, with no clear D. V lost 3 bases to trimming and J lost 3 bases, with 10 bases between them. CDR1 is KGHSH and CDR2 is LQKENI in the germline V gene. The CDR3 runs 14 residues. DNA of the CDR3: TGTGCCAGCTCACCCCCGACACGTACAGATACGCAGTATTTT. Residues: CASSPPTRTDTQYF.

The rearrangement uses TRBV6-1 and TRBJ2-3; 10 nucleotides align to TRBD2. This CDR3 is 14 amino acids long. After removal of 9 bases from V and 0 bases from J, the junction contained 3 bases not matched to a gene. Germline assignment: CDR1 MNHNS and CDR2 SASEGT. The CDR3 DNA follows: TGTGCCAGTTTGACTAGCGGGAGCACAGATACGCAGTATTTT. Its translation is CASLTSGSTDTQYF.

This clone was seen a handful of times. The identical CDR3 is also encoded by other nucleotide sequences in the sample. The chain combines TRBV5-1 with TRBJ2-1; D is ambiguous. The V and J ends lost 6 bases and 5 bases respectively, with 6 bases between them. Germline values: CDR1 SGHRS, CDR2 YFSETQ. CDR3 length equals 11 residues. CDR3 loop: CASTQNNEQFF. The CDR3 nucleotides are TGCGCCAGCACCCAGAACAATGAGCAGTTCTTC.

The chain joins TRBV6-5 to TRBJ2-2; D is uncertain. CDR1 and CDR2 from the germline V gene are MNHEY and SVGAGI. V dropped 1 base and J dropped 0 bases, with 6 bases sitting between them. The length of the CDR3 is 15 residues. The CDR3 region has the DNA TGTGCCAGCAGTTACTGGAGACCGAACACCGGGGAGCTGTTTTTT. Translating it yields CASSYWRPNTGELFF.

The chain employs TRBV20-1 and TRBJ1-1; D is unclear. Germline-derived CDR1 and CDR2 are DFQATT and SNEGSKA (reference sequence). The CDR3 contains 11 residues. The CDR3 region is CRGTANTEAFF. CDR3 nucleotide sequence: TGCAGGGGTACGGCGAACACTGAAGCTTTCTTT.